This T cell receptor beta chain is drawn from a study of technical replicates of blood from a handful of donors. Germline CDR1 reads MNHNS; CDR2 reads SASEGT. V shed 0 bases, J shed 4 bases, and the junction held 9 bases outside the gene matches. The CDR3 runs 17 residues. The method was immunoSEQ multiplex PCR; TCRdb's version includes in-frame clones alone and lacks a portion of them. The data contain about 71,000 clones, roughly 96% of them singletons. V and J are TRBV6-1 and TRBJ2-1, with 7 bases identical to TRBD2. The clonotype originates from a human donor in good health. Specimen: T cells isolated from PBMCs. CDR3 in amino acids: CASSEAAGVQAYNEQFF. CDR3 coding DNA: TGTGCCAGCAGTGAAGCGGCGGGGGTCCAGGCATACAATGAGCAGTTCTTC.